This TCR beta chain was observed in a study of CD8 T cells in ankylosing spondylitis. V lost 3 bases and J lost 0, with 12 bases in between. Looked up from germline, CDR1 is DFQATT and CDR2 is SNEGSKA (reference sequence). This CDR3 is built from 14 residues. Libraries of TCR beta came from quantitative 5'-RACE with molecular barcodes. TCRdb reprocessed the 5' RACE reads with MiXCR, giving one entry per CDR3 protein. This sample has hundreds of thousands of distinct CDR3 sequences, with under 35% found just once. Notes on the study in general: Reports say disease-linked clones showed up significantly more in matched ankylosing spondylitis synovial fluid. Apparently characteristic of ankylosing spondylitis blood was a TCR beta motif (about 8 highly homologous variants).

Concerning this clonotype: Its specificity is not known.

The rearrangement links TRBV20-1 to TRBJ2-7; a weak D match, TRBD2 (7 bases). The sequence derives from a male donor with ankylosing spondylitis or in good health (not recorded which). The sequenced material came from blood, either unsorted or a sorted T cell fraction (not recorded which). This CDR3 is CSARGGDTSYEQYF. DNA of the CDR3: TGCAGTGCTAGGGGGGGGGACACCTCCTACGAGCAGTACTTC.